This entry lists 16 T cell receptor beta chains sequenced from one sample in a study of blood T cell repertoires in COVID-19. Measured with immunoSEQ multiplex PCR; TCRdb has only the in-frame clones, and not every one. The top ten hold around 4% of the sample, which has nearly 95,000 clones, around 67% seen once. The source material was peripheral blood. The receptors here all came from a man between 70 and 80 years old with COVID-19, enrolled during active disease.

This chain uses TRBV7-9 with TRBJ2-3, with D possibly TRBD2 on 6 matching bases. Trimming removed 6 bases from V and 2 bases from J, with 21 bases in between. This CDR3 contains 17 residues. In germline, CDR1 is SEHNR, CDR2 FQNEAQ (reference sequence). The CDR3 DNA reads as TGTGCCAGCAGAGGCCGAAAACTCGCGGGACCCACAGATACGCAGTATTTT. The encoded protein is CASRGRKLAGPTDTQYF.

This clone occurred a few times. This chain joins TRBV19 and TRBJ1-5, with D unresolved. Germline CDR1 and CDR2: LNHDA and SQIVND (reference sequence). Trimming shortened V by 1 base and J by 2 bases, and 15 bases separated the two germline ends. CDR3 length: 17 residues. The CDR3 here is CASSIVDSGSGNQPQHF. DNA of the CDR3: TGTGCCAGTAGTATAGTGGACTCTGGGAGTGGCAATCAGCCCCAGCATTTT.

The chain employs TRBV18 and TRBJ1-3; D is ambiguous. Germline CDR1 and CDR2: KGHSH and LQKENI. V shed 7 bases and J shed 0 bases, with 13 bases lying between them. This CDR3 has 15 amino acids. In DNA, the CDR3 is TGTGCCAGCTGTCCAGGAGGAGGCTCTGGAAACACCATATATTTT. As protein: CASCPGGGSGNTIYF. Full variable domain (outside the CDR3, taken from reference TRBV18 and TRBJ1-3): NAGVMQNPRHLVRRRGQEARLRCSPMKGHSHVYWYRQLPEEGLKFMVYLQKENIIDESGMPKERFSAEFPKEGPSILRIQQVVRGDSAAYFCASCPGGGSGNTIYFGEGSWLTVV.

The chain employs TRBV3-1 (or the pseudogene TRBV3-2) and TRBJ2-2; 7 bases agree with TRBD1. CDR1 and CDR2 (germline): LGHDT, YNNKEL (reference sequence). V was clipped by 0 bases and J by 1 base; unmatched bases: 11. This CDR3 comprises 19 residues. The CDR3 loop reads CASSQDPQGHDLNTGELFF. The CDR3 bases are TGTGCCAGCAGCCAAGATCCACAGGGGCACGATTTGAACACCGGGGAGCTGTTTTTT.

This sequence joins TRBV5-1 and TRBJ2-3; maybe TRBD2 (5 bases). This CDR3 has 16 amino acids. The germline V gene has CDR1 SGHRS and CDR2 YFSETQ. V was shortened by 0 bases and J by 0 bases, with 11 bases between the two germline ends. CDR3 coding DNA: TGCGCCAGCAGCTTGGTTCTAGCAGCTAGCACAGATACGCAGTATTTT. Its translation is CASSLVLAASTDTQYF.

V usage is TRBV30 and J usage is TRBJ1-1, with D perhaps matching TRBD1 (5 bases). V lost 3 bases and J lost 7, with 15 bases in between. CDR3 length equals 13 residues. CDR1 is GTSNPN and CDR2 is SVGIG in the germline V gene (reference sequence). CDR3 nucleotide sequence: TGTGCCTGGAGCCTAAGAGGGGAGGGTGAAGCTTTCTTT. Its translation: CAWSLRGEGEAFF.

CDR3 DNA sequence: TGTGCCAGCAGTTTAGGACAGAACACTGAAGCTTTCTTT. Translated: CASSLGQNTEAFF. This rearrangement joins TRBV12-3 or TRBV12-4 to TRBJ1-1; D remains ambiguous. Trimming removed 1 base from V and 1 base from J, with 4 bases in between. The CDR3 is made up of 13 amino acids.

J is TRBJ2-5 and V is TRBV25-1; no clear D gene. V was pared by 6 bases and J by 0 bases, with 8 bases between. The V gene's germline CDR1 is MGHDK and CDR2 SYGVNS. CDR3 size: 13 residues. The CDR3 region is CASSDTYQETQYF. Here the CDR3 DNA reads TGTGCCAGCAGCGACACGTACCAAGAGACCCAGTACTTC.

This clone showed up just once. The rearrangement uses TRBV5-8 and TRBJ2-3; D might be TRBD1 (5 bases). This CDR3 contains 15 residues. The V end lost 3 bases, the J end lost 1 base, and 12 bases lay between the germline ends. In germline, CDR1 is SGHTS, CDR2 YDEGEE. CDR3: CASSWQGVGTDTQYF. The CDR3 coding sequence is TGTGCCAGCAGCTGGCAGGGTGTCGGCACAGATACGCAGTATTTT.

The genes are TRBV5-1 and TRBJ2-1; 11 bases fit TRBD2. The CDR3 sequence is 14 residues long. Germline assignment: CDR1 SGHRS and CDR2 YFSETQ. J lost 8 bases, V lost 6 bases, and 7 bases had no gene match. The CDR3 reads CASTPLAGEYEQFF. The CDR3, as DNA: TGCGCCAGCACCCCACTAGCGGGAGAATATGAGCAGTTCTTC. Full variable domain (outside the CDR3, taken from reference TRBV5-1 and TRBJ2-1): KAGVTQTPRYLIKTRGQQVTLSCSPISGHRSVSWYQQTPGQGLQFLFEYFSETQRNKGNFPGRFSGRQFSNSRSEMNVSTLELGDSALYLCASTPLAGEYEQFFGPGTRLTVL.

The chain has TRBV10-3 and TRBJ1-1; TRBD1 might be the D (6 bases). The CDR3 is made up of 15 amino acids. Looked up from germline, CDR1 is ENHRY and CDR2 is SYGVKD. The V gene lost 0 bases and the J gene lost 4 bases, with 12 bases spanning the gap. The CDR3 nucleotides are TGTGCCATCAGTGAGTCGGGAGGGGGAGGCACTGAAGCTTTCTTT. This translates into CAISESGGGGTEAFF.

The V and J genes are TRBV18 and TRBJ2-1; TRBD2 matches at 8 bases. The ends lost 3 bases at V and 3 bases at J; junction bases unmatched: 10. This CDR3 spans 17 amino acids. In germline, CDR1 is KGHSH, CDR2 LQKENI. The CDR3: CASSPPGERESYNEQFF. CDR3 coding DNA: TGTGCCAGCTCACCTCCTGGGGAGCGGGAGAGCTACAATGAGCAGTTCTTC.

The CDR3 region is CASSPVGRAKQFF. The CDR3 DNA reads as TGTGCCAGCAGTCCTGTTGGGCGCGCTAAGCAGTTCTTC. The rearrangement links TRBV12-3 or TRBV12-4 to TRBJ2-1, with D hard to call. The CDR3 consists of 13 residues. V lost 5 bases to trimming and J lost 11 bases, with 16 bases between them.

DNA for the CDR3: TGTGCCAGCAGCCAAGGGCTAGCGGAGGGGGGAGATACGCAGTATTTT. This sequence encodes CASSQGLAEGGDTQYF. This chain joins TRBV4-2 and TRBJ2-3; D might be TRBD2 (7 bases). Trimming took off 1 base at V and 5 bases at J, with 16 bases between the two ends. The CDR3 has 16 residues. Per germline, CDR1 LGHNA and CDR2 YNFKEQ.

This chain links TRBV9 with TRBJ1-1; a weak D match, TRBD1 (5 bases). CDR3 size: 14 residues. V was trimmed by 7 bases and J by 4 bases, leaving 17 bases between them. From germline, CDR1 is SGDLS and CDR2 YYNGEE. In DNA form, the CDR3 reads TGTGCCAGCGGAGGGCAGGGAGTGGGCACTGAAGCTTTCTTT. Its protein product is CASGGQGVGTEAFF.

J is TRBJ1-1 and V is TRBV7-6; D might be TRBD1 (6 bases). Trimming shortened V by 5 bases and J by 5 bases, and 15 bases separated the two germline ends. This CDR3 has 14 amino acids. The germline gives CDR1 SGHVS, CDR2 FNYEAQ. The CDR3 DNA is TGTGCCAGCAGCCCAGCAGAGGGGGTTACTGAAGCTTTCTTT. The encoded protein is CASSPAEGVTEAFF.